The T cell receptor (beta chain) under discussion was sequenced for a study of type 1 regulatory T cells. Study-wide context: This in vitro CD4 product, T-allo10, is enriched for Tr1 cells and alloantigen-specific.

Study observations and caveats: Tr1 cells had a more restricted TCR repertoire than non-Tr1 cells.

V was pared by 1 base and J by 0 bases, with 16 bases of the junction left unmatched. This CDR3 region has 20 residues. CDR1 SGHRS and CDR2 YFSETQ come from the germline V gene. TCRdb reanalysed the reads using MiXCR and keeps one entry per CDR3 protein. This sample has tens of thousands of distinct CDR3 sequences, with more than 20% found just once. On this clonotype itself: As yet, its antigen is unknown.

The receptor comes from a human donor in good health. Sequencing was carried out using cultured type 1 regulatory T (Tr1) cells, either the whole culture or a sorted fraction (not recorded which). V gene TRBV5-1 combines with J gene TRBJ2-1; 7 bases fit TRBD2. The CDR3 here is CASSLSGGGLPTSSYNEQFF. The CDR3 DNA reads TGCGCCAGCAGCTTGTCGGGGGGAGGGCTTCCCACCAGCTCCTACAATGAGCAGTTCTTC.